The entry that follows covers one T cell receptor beta chain sequence. The antigen is unknown. Repertoires were generated with immunoSEQ multiplex PCR, while TCRdb's copy carries only in-frame clones and drops some. Of 70,000 to 100,000 clones listed, around 88% are singletons. This entry comes from a study of identifying expanded T cells in peripheral blood. The CDR3 spans 17 residues. V gave up 3 bases and J gave up 5 bases; unmatched junction bases: 6. The V gene's germline CDR1 is ENHRY and CDR2 SYGVKD. Findings of the study overall: About 1.2 clones differed between technical replicates, versus around 15 and 18 over time. Variance in clone template counts between approximately two-week samples significantly increased with total template count across all healthy donors.

The source is a person between 18 and 75 years old in good health. Sequenced: blood. This chain joins TRBV10-3 and TRBJ2-1, with 14 bases matching TRBD2. The CDR3 sequence is CAISEGWTSGGNNEQFF. CDR3 in DNA: TGTGCCATCAGTGAAGGTTGGACTAGCGGGGGGAACAATGAGCAGTTCTTC.